What follows are 10 T cell receptor beta chains derived from one specimen sequenced in a study of blood T cell repertoires in COVID-19. The assay was immunoSEQ multiplex PCR, and TCRdb's table has in-frame clones only and misses some. The table includes 95,000 to 150,000 clones, 60% to 85% detected once. Sequenced material: peripheral blood. Receptor source: a human donor with acute or convalescent COVID-19. The donor label of this sample is uncertain.

The chain carries TRBV28 and TRBJ1-5; no firm D call. There are 13 residues in the CDR3. The V end was cut by 1 base, the J end by 7 bases, with 8 bases between. Germline CDR1 MDHEN, CDR2 SYDVKM. The CDR3 sequence: CASSLFSRQPQHF. The CDR3 DNA follows: TGTGCCAGCAGTTTATTTAGTCGGCAGCCCCAGCATTTT.

This clone was seen a handful of times. The CDR3: CASSFSGGSTGELFF. The CDR3 coding sequence is TGTGCCAGCAGCTTTAGCGGGGGATCCACCGGGGAGCTGTTTTTT. The chain couples TRBV6-2 or TRBV6-3 to TRBJ2-2, with 9 bases that match TRBD2. The ends lost 6 bases at V and 4 bases at J; junction bases unmatched: 6. Germline V gene lookup returns CDR1 MNHEY and CDR2 SVGEGT. This CDR3 is built from 15 residues.

This rearrangement joins TRBV5-1 to TRBJ2-7; possible D gene TRBD1, 6 bases. The CDR3 has 14 residues. Germline CDR1 SGHRS, CDR2 YFSETQ. V was clipped by 7 bases and J by 3 bases, with 17 bases between them. The CDR3 is CASVQRDTIYEQYF. The CDR3 bases are TGCGCCAGCGTACAACGGGACACCATCTACGAGCAGTACTTC.

In regard to this clone: The germline gene is not matched at one end of the junction; a read error may be the cause. The chain joins TRBV4-1 to TRBJ2-5, with no clear D. The CDR3 runs 17 residues. The V gene's germline CDR1 is MGHRA and CDR2 YSYEKL. CDR3 DNA sequence: TGCGCCAGCAGCCAAGAAGGTGTGTCAGCGTTCCAAGGGACCCAGTACTTC. Translated: CASSQEGVSAFQGTQYF.

This clone came up once. This chain connects TRBV3-1 (or the pseudogene TRBV3-2) to TRBJ2-5; tentatively, D is TRBD2 (6 bases). V lost 4 bases, J lost 0 bases, and 12 bases lay in between. In germline, CDR1 is LGHDT, CDR2 YNNKEL (reference sequence). This CDR3 comprises 15 residues. The DNA of the CDR3 is TGTGCCAGCAGCCCGCGGGGACTGGACCAAGAGACCCAGTACTTC. Protein sequence: CASSPRGLDQETQYF.

The chain links TRBV6-2 or TRBV6-3 to TRBJ2-3; 16 positions match TRBD2. The CDR3 consists of 17 residues. Germline V CDR1 and CDR2: MNHEY, SVGEGT. J was trimmed by 2 bases and V by 4 bases; bases with no gene match: 3. The DNA of the CDR3 is TGTGCCAGCAGTTCAGGGACTAGCGGGGGGGCCACAGATACGCAGTATTTT. Its translation: CASSSGTSGGATDTQYF.

V usage is TRBV5-1 and J usage is TRBJ1-4, with TRBD1 as a possible D gene (5 bases). Germline values: CDR1 SGHRS, CDR2 YFSETQ. Trimming removed 3 bases from V and 4 bases from J, with 10 bases in between. The CDR3 extends over 14 amino acids. CDR3 region: CASSSTVHNEKLFF. In nucleotides, the CDR3 is TGCGCCAGCAGCTCGACAGTACATAATGAAAAACTGTTTTTT.

The chain has TRBV3-1 (or the pseudogene TRBV3-2) and TRBJ1-1; tentative D call: TRBD1 (6 bases). The CDR3 runs to 14 residues. The V end was cut by 4 bases, the J end by 1 base, with 10 bases between. Germline CDR1 is LGHDT and CDR2 is YNNKEL (reference sequence). The CDR3 spells CASSLGQRNTEAFF. Written as DNA, the CDR3 is TGTGCCAGCAGCCTAGGACAGAGGAACACTGAAGCTTTCTTT.

The chain recombines TRBV6-6 with TRBJ1-1; TRBD1 is a possible D gene (6 bases). The germline gives CDR1 MNHNY, CDR2 SVGAGI (reference sequence). V was shortened by 5 bases and J by 12 bases, with 16 bases between the two germline ends. This CDR3 comprises 12 residues. CDR3 protein: CASSMDSERSFF. CDR3 bases: TGTGCCAGCAGTATGGACAGTGAGAGGTCTTTCTTT.

About this clone: A junction end diverges from the germline sequence, so it may reflect a read error. V usage is TRBV15 and J usage is TRBJ2-1, with TRBD2 identical over 7 bases. Germline V gives CDR1 LNHNV, CDR2 YYDKDF (reference sequence). The CDR3 totals 15 residues. The CDR3 DNA reads TGTGCCACCGGCAGAGATGGGGGGGCCTACAATGAGCAGTTCTTC. Translation gives CATGRDGGAYNEQFF.